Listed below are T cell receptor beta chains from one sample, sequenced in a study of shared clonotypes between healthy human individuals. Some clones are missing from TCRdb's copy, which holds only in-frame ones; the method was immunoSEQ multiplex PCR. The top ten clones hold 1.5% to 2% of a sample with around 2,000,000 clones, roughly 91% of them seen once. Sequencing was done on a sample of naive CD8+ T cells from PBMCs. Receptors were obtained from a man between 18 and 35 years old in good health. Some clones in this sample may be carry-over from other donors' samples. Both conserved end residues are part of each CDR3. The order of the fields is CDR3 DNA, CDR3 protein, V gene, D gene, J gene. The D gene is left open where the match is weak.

cdr3_nt: TGTGCCAGCAGCGTCTCCCGGGACAGGGGTTCCTACAATGAGCAGTTCTTC
cdr3_aa: CASSVSRDRGSYNEQFF
v_call: TRBV7-9
d_call: TRBD1
j_call: TRBJ2-1

cdr3_nt: TGTGCCTGGAGTGTACTAGGGAACGGCTACGAGCAGTACTTC
cdr3_aa: CAWSVLGNGYEQYF
v_call: TRBV30
d_call: NA
j_call: TRBJ2-7

cdr3_nt: TGTGCCAGCAGCTTCCCCGCCCACCGAACATCCTACAATGAGCAGTTCTTC
cdr3_aa: CASSFPAHRTSYNEQFF
v_call: TRBV7-9
d_call: NA
j_call: TRBJ2-1

cdr3_nt: TGTGCCAGCAGCCTCCAGGGCGGTAACTATGGCTACACCTTC
cdr3_aa: CASSLQGGNYGYTF
v_call: TRBV27
d_call: NA
j_call: TRBJ1-2

cdr3_nt: TGTGCCAGCAGGGGTGGGGACACAGATACGCAGTATTTT
cdr3_aa: CASRGGDTDTQYF
v_call: TRBV7-8
d_call: NA
j_call: TRBJ2-3

cdr3_nt: TGTGCCAGCAGTGAGGGACTAAGGGAGACCCAGTACTTC
cdr3_aa: CASSEGLRETQYF
v_call: TRBV2
d_call: TRBD2
j_call: TRBJ2-5

cdr3_nt: TGTGCCAGCAGCTTGGTATTGGGTGGGGCAGGGGAAATGGGCGAGCAGTACTTC
cdr3_aa: CASSLVLGGAGEMGEQYF
v_call: TRBV5-5
d_call: NA
j_call: TRBJ2-7

cdr3_nt: TGTGCCAGCAGCCCCTCCGAAGGGGACGATAGCTACGAGCAGTACTTC
cdr3_aa: CASSPSEGDDSYEQYF
v_call: TRBV14
d_call: NA
j_call: TRBJ2-7

cdr3_nt: TGTGCCAGCAGTTCTTCCCCCGGGACACTCCTTGGCTATGGCTACACCTTC
cdr3_aa: CASSSSPGTLLGYGYTF
v_call: TRBV27
d_call: NA
j_call: TRBJ1-2

cdr3_nt: TGTGCCAGCAGCGTAGGGTCCACTGAAGCTTTCTTT
cdr3_aa: CASSVGSTEAFF
v_call: TRBV7-9
d_call: NA
j_call: TRBJ1-1